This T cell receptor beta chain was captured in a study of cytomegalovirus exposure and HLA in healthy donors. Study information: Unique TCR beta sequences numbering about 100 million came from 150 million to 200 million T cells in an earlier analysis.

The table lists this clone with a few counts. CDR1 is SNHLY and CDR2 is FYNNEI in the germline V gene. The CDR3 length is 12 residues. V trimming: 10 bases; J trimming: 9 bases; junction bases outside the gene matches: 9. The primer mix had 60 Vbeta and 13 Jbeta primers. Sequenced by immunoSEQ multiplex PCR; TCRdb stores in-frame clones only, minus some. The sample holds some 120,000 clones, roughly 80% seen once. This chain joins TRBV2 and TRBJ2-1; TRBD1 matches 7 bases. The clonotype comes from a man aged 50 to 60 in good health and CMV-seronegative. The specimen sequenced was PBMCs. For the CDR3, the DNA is TGTGCCACCCAGGACAGGATCAGTGAGCAGTTCTTC. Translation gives CATQDRISEQFF.